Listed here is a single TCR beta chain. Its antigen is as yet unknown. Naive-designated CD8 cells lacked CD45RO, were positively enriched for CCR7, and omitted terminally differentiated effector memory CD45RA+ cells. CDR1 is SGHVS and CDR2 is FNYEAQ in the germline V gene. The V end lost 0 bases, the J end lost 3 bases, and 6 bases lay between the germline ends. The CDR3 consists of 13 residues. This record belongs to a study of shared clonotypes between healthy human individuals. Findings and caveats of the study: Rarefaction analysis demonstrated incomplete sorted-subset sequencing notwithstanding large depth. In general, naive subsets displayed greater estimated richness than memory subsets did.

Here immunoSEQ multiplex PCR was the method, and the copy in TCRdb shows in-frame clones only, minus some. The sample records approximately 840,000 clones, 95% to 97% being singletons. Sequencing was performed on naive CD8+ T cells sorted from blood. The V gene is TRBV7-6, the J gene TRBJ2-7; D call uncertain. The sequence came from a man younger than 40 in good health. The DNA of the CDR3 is TGTGCCAGCAGCTTAGCGAATGGCTACGAGCAGTACTTC. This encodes CASSLANGYEQYF.